This T cell receptor beta chain was sequenced for a study of T-cell memory formation after mild COVID-19. As for the study in general: Largely donor-specific sequence clusters came from a couple of donors. Study-level findings and limits: Most CD4+ clones that shrank were in CM and EM, while CD8+ ones turned up in EMRA. Cross-reactive memory appears to have joined, as suggested by some responding clones showing up in pre-infection memory.

Details on this clonotype: What it recognizes is unknown.

The ends lost 1 base at V and 3 bases at J; junction bases unmatched: 2. The CDR3 has 15 residues. Germline assignment: CDR1 SGHKS and CDR2 YYEKEE (reference sequence). TCRdb re-analysed the 5' RACE reads in MiXCR, keeping a single row per CDR3 protein. The table lists roughly 500,000 distinct CDR3 sequences, approximately 20% of them singletons, with around 13% in the top ten. This TCR was sampled from an adult woman who had mild COVID-19 (a few samples of this study predate the infection). Cell type and time point are not known. The gene calls are TRBV5-5 and TRBJ1-5, with 9 nucleotides matching TRBD1. The sample taken for sequencing was PBMCs or a T cell subset sorted from them (not recorded which). This CDR3 reads CASSLWTGANQPQHF. The CDR3 coding sequence is TGTGCCAGCAGCTTGTGGACAGGGGCCAATCAGCCCCAGCATTTT.